Reported below is one T cell receptor beta chain. Its antigen is unknown. TCRdb re-analysed the reads in MiXCR, keeping a single row per CDR3 protein. The table lists roughly 150,000 distinct CDR3 sequences, approximately 21% of them singletons. J gave up 6 bases and V 6 bases, and 6 bases lay outside the gene matches. This CDR3 is 13 amino acids long. CDR1 SGHTA and CDR2 FQGNSA come from the germline V gene. These data originate in a study of T cell repertoires in cytomegalovirus infection. Study background: CMV infection and matching HLA type were both indicated by public TCR beta signatures.

Study-wide points: Summed frequency of public TCR beta families distinguished CMV carriers with the relevant HLA.

The specimen comprised CD8+ T cells from cultured PBMCs, sampled from culture after CMV antigen stimulation. This TCR was sampled from a human donor in good health (CMV status not recorded). Some clones in this sample may be carry-over from other donors' samples. The V and J genes are TRBV7-2 and TRBJ1-1, with TRBD1 identical over 8 bases. CDR3 DNA: TGTGCCAGCAGGTACAGGGGGAATGCTGAAGCTTTCTTT. This encodes CASRYRGNAEAFF. Together with reference TRBV7-2 and TRBJ1-1, the CDR3 gives the full variable domain: GAGVSQSPSNKVTEKGKDVELRCDPISGHTALYWYRQSLGQGLEFLIYFQGNSAPDKSGLPSDRFSAERTGGSVSTLTIQRTQQEDSAVYLCASRYRGNAEAFFGQGTRLTVV.